The 4 T cell receptor beta chains presented below share a single source sample, sequenced in a study of blood T cell repertoires in COVID-19. Measured with immunoSEQ multiplex PCR; TCRdb has only the in-frame clones, and not every one. There are fewer than 200,000 clones in the sample; 70% to 80% occur only once, and roughly 8.6% lies in the top ten. Sequencing was carried out using peripheral blood. The receptors shown here come from a woman between 50 and 59 years old with active or convalescent COVID-19.

J is TRBJ1-2 and V is TRBV6-2 or TRBV6-3; D perhaps matches TRBD1 (5 bases). This CDR3 has 16 residues. Germline V gene lookup returns CDR1 MNHEY and CDR2 SVGEGT. The germline V and J ends were trimmed by 0 bases and 2 bases, with 13 bases remaining between them. CDR3 amino acids: CASSYSPRSGNYGYTF. The CDR3, as DNA: TGTGCCAGCAGTTACTCGCCAAGGTCAGGGAACTATGGCTACACCTTC.

The chain combines TRBV3-1 (or the pseudogene TRBV3-2) with TRBJ1-1, with 11 nucleotides matching TRBD1. The ends lost 4 bases at V and 1 base at J; junction bases unmatched: 5. CDR1 is LGHDT and CDR2 is YNNKEL in the germline V gene (reference sequence). The CDR3 has 16 amino acids. DNA of the CDR3: TGTGCCAGCAGCCCCCGGGACAGGGGGTCGAACACTGAAGCTTTCTTT. Translating it yields CASSPRDRGSNTEAFF.

This chain joins TRBV14 and TRBJ2-5, with D possibly matching TRBD1 (6 bases). Between the trimmed V and J ends, which lost 2 bases and 0 bases, there was a span of 10 bases. CDR1 SGHDN and CDR2 FVKESK come from the germline V gene. There are 15 residues in the CDR3. CDR3 in amino acids: CASSQTGLYQETQYF. DNA of the CDR3: TGTGCCAGCAGCCAAACAGGGTTGTACCAAGAGACCCAGTACTTC.

The DNA of the CDR3 is TGTGCCACCCCCGGGAAATTCTGGTACGAGCAGTACTTC. Translation: CATPGKFWYEQYF. This rearrangement joins TRBV6-5 to TRBJ2-7, with a possible D match to TRBD2 (5 bases). The V and J ends lost 10 bases and 4 bases respectively, with 17 bases between them. Germline assignment: CDR1 MNHEY and CDR2 SVGAGI. The CDR3 has 13 amino acids.